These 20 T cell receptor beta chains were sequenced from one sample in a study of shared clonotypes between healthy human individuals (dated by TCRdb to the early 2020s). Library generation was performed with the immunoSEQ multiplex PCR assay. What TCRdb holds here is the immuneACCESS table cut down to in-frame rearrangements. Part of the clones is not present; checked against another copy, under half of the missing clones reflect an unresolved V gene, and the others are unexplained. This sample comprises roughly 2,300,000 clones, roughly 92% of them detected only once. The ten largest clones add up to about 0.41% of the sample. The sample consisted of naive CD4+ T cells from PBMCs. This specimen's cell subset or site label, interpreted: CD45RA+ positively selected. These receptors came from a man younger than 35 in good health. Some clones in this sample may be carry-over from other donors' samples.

CDR3 nucleotides: TGTGCCAGCAGTTTCCCCCAGGGGATTGTGAATTCACCCCTCCACTTT. The encoded protein is CASSFPQGIVNSPLHF. The genes are TRBV28 and TRBJ1-6, with TRBD1 as a possible D gene (6 bases). V gave up 3 bases and J gave up 7 bases, with 16 bases separating them. The CDR3 loop spans 16 amino acids. CDR1 and CDR2 from the germline V gene are MDHEN and SYDVKM.

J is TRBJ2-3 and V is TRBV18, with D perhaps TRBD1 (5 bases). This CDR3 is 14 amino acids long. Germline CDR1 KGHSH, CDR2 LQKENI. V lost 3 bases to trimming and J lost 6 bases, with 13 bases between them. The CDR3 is CASSPQQVSDTQYF. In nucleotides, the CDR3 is TGTGCCAGCTCACCCCAACAGGTTTCGGATACGCAGTATTTT.

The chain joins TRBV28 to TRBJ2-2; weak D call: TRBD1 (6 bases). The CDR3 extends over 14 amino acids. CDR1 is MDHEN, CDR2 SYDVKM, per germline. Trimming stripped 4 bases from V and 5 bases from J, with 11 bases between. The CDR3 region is CASSSGQTTGELFF. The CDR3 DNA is TGTGCCAGCAGTTCGGGACAAACGACCGGGGAGCTGTTTTTT.

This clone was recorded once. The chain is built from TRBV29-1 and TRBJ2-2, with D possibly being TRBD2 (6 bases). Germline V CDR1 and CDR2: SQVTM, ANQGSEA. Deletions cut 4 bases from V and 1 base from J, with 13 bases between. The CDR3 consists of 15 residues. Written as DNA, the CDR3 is TGCAGCGTTGTGATTAGCGGAATGAACACCGGGGAGCTGTTTTTT. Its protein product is CSVVISGMNTGELFF.

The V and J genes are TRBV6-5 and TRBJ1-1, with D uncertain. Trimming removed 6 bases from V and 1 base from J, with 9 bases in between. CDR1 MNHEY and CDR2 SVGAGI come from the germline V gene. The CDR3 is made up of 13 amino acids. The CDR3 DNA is TGTGCCAGCAGCGTAGGGTGGAACACTGAAGCTTTCTTT. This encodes CASSVGWNTEAFF.

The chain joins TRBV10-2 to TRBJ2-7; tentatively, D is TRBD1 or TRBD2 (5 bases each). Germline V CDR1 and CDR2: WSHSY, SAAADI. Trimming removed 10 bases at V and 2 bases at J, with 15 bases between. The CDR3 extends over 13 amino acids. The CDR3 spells CATLPQGPYEQYF. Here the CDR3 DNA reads TGCGCCACCCTGCCGCAGGGACCCTACGAGCAGTACTTC.

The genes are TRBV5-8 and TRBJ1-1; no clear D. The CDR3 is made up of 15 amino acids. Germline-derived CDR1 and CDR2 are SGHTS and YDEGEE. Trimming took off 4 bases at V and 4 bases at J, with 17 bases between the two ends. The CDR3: CASSPGRLLGTEAFF. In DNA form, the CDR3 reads TGTGCCAGCAGCCCTGGACGGCTCCTTGGCACTGAAGCTTTCTTT. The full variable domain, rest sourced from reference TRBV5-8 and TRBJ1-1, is EAGVTQSPTHLIKTRGQQATLRCSPISGHTSVYWYQQALGLGLQFLLWYDEGEERNRGNFPPRFSGRQFPNYSSELNVNALELEDSALYLCASSPGRLLGTEAFFGQGTRLTVV.

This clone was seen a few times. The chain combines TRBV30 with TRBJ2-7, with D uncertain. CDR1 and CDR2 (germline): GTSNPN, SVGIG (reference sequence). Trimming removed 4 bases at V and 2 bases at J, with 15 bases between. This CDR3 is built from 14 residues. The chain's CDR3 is CAWTRLYIPYEQYF. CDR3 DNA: TGTGCCTGGACCCGACTCTACATCCCCTACGAGCAGTACTTC.

CDR3 in amino acids: CASSLGLAGESSYEQYF. The CDR3 region has the DNA TGTGCCAGCAGCTTGGGACTAGCGGGTGAGAGCTCCTACGAGCAGTACTTC. The chain uses TRBV5-6 and TRBJ2-7, with 10 positions matching TRBD2. Germline V lookup: CDR1 SGHDT, CDR2 YYEEEE. This CDR3 is built from 17 residues. The trim removed 0 bases at V and 0 bases at J, leaving 6 bases unmatched.

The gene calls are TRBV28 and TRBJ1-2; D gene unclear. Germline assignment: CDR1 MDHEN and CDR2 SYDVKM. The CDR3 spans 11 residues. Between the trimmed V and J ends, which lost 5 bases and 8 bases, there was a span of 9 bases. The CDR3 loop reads CASSRLEGYTF. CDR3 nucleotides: TGTGCCAGCAGTCGCTTGGAGGGCTACACCTTC.

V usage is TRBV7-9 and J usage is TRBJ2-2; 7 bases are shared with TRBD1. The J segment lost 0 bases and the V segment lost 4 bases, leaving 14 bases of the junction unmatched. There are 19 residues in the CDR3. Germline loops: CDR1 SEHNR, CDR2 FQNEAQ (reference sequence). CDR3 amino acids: CASSSPAAGGAANTGELFF. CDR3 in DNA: TGTGCCAGCAGCTCCCCCGCGGCAGGGGGAGCGGCGAACACCGGGGAGCTGTTTTTT.

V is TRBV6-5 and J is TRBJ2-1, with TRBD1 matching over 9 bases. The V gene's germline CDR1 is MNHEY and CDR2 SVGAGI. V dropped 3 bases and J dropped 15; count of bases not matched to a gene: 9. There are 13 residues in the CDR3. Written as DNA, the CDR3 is TGTGCCAGCAGTTATAAAGGGACAGGGTTGTGGTTCTTC. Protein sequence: CASSYKGTGLWFF.

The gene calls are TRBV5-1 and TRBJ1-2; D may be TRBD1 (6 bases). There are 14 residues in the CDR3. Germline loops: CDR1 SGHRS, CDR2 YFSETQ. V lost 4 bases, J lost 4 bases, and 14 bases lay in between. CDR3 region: CASSVDGGGYGYTF. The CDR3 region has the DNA TGCGCCAGCAGCGTTGACGGGGGCGGCTATGGCTACACCTTC.

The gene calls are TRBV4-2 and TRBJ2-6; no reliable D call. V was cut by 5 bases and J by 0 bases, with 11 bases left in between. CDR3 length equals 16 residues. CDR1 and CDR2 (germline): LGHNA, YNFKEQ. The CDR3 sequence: CASSEDVRSGANVLTF. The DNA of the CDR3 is TGTGCCAGCAGCGAGGACGTCCGCTCTGGGGCCAACGTCCTGACTTTC.

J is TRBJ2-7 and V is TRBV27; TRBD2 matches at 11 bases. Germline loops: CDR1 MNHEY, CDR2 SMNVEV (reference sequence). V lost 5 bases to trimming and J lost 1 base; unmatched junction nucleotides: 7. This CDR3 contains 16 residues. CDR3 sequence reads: CASSLKGLAESYEQYF. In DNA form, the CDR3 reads TGTGCCAGCAGTCTGAAGGGACTAGCGGAGTCCTACGAGCAGTACTTC.

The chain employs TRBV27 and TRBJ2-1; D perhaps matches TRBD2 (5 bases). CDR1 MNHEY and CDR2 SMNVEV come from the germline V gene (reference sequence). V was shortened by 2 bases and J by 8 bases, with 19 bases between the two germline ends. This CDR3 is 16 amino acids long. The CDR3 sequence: CASSLNRASIRYEQFF. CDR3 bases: TGTGCCAGCAGTTTAAATAGGGCTAGCATACGCTATGAGCAGTTCTTC.

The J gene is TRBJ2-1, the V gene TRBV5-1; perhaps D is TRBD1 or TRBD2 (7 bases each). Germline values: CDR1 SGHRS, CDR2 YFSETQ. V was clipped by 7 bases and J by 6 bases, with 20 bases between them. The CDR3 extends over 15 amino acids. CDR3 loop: CASSQNQGEGNEQFF. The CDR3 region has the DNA TGCGCCAGCTCCCAAAACCAGGGGGAGGGCAATGAGCAGTTCTTC.

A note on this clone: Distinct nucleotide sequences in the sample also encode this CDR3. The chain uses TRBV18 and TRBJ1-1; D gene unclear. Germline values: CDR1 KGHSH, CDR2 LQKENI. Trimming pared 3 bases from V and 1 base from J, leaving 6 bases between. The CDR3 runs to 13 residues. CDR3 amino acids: CASSPGGNTEAFF. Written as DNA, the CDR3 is TGTGCCAGCTCACCGGGCGGGAACACTGAAGCTTTCTTT. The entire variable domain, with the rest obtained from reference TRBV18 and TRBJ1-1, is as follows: NAGVMQNPRHLVRRRGQEARLRCSPMKGHSHVYWYRQLPEEGLKFMVYLQKENIIDESGMPKERFSAEFPKEGPSILRIQQVVRGDSAAYFCASSPGGNTEAFFGQGTRLTVV.

The CDR3 region is CAWSVRSGEWTGELFF. DNA of the CDR3: TGTGCCTGGAGTGTACGGTCAGGGGAATGGACCGGGGAGCTGTTTTTT. This sequence joins TRBV30 and TRBJ2-2; a possible D gene is TRBD1 (6 bases). Deletions cut 0 bases from V and 5 bases from J, with 16 bases between. The germline V gene encodes CDR1 GTSNPN and CDR2 SVGIG (reference sequence). The CDR3 has 16 residues.

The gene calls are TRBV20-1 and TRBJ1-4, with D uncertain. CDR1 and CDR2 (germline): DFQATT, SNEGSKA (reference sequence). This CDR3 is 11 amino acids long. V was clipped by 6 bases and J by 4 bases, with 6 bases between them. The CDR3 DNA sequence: TGCAGTGCCCCCGATAATGAAAAACTGTTTTTT. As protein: CSAPDNEKLFF.